The 32 T cell receptor beta chains reported below all come from one sample, sequenced in a study of Ad26.COV2.S vaccination and SARS-CoV-2 variants. The protocol was immunoSEQ multiplex PCR, while the TCRdb copy is restricted to in-frame clones and leaves out a portion. Seen here are 300,000 to 350,000 clones, 86% observed once, and the top ten hold around 11%. Treatment specified: some 20 received Ad26.COV2.S at low or high dose, single or two shots; about 5 received placebo; per-sample allocation not given. Sampling was done on day 63 after the first vaccine or placebo injection. Sequencing used peripheral blood, obtained in a trial of Ad26.COV2.S vaccine versus placebo. All receptors derive from a person aged 18-65 years who received the Ad26.COV2.S COVID-19 vaccine or a placebo.

In the case of this clone: It is unclear where the CDR3 begins or ends on the DNA, so no DNA is shown, and the CDR3 is as TCRdb lists it. J is TRBJ2-2 and V is TRBV21-1; the D call of TRBD2 is as the table states it, not checked on the DNA. TRBV21-1 is noted as a pseudogene. The CDR3 has 14 residues if both end residues are counted. This chain's CDR3 is CASTYRCEHRGAVF.

The rearrangement joins TRBV6-5 to TRBJ2-5; D possibly uses TRBD1 or TRBD2 (5 bases each). The length of the CDR3 is 15 residues. Between the trimmed V and J ends, which lost 5 bases and 1 base, there was a span of 14 bases. The germline gives CDR1 MNHEY, CDR2 SVGAGI. The CDR3 bases are TGTGCCAGCAGTCCAGGGTGGGGGACCCAAGAGACCCAGTACTTC. Translation gives CASSPGWGTQETQYF.

This clone was seen only once. The J gene is TRBJ1-2, the V gene TRBV12-3 or TRBV12-4, with D unclear. The CDR3 runs to 12 residues. V gave up 6 bases and J gave up 8 bases, with 13 bases separating them. The CDR3 DNA is TGTGCCAGCAGCCCCCTTGCGAGGGGCTACACCTTC. This sequence encodes CASSPLARGYTF.

This chain joins TRBV2 and TRBJ1-6; no reliable D call. The CDR3 extends over 17 amino acids. Trimming left V 8 bases short and J 5 bases short, with 22 bases between. Germline V gives CDR1 SNHLY, CDR2 FYNNEI. The CDR3 here is CASVLLEISADNSPLHF. CDR3 nucleotide sequence: TGTGCCAGCGTTTTACTGGAAATCTCTGCAGATAATTCACCCCTCCACTTT.

J is TRBJ2-1 and V is TRBV7-8; tentative D call: TRBD2 (6 bases). The CDR3 loop spans 17 amino acids. Germline V lookup: CDR1 SGHVS, CDR2 FQNEAQ. V was pared by 3 bases and J by 0 bases, with 15 bases between. Here the CDR3 DNA reads TGTGCCAGCAGCTTCGTTGGGGGGATTAGCTCCTACAATGAGCAGTTCTTC. Translated, it gives CASSFVGGISSYNEQFF.

The chain has TRBV19 and TRBJ2-3, with TRBD2 matching 15 bases. The ends lost 6 bases at V and 2 bases at J; junction bases unmatched: 9. CDR3 length equals 18 residues. Germline assignment: CDR1 LNHDA and CDR2 SQIVND (reference sequence). As DNA, the CDR3 is TGTGCCAGTAGCAAAGGACTAGCGGGGGGGCCTAACACAGATACGCAGTATTTT. Amino acid sequence: CASSKGLAGGPNTDTQYF.

The chain uses TRBV7-3 and TRBJ2-2; 9 bases line up with TRBD1. V trimming: 4 bases; J trimming: 3 bases; junction bases outside the gene matches: 6. The CDR3 runs to 16 residues. Germline assignment: CDR1 SGHTA and CDR2 FQGTGA. DNA for the CDR3: TGTGCCAGCAGCTATGGACAGGGGATGGACACCGGGGAGCTGTTTTTT. It translates to CASSYGQGMDTGELFF. Supplemented by reference TRBV7-3 and TRBJ2-2, the full variable domain reads GAGVSQTPSNKVTEKGKYVELRCDPISGHTALYWYRQSLGQGPEFLIYFQGTGAADDSGLPNDRFFAVRPEGSVSTLKIQRTERGDSAVYLCASSYGQGMDTGELFFGEGSRLTVL.

This clone has only a few counts. V and J are TRBV7-2 and TRBJ1-1, with 7 nucleotides matching TRBD1. The trim removed 5 bases at V and 4 bases at J, leaving 7 bases unmatched. This CDR3 is 14 amino acids long. Germline lookup yields CDR1 SGHTA and CDR2 FQGNSA. Here the CDR3 DNA reads TGTGCCAGCAGCATCCAGGGGGGGGGCACTGAAGCTTTCTTT. It specifies CASSIQGGGTEAFF.

The V call is TRBV19, the J call TRBJ1-5; no firm D call. The CDR3 length is 15 residues. Per germline, CDR1 LNHDA and CDR2 SQIVND (reference sequence). Trimming removed 3 bases from V and 5 bases from J, with 14 bases in between. CDR3 loop: CASSMGSGLDQPQHF. The CDR3 DNA sequence: TGTGCCAGTAGTATGGGATCCGGCCTTGATCAGCCCCAGCATTTT.

The V and J genes are TRBV9 and TRBJ2-7; 9 nucleotides align to TRBD1. The CDR3 consists of 15 residues. Germline lookup yields CDR1 SGDLS and CDR2 YYNGEE. V gave up 0 bases and J gave up 6 bases; unmatched junction bases: 7. Here the CDR3 DNA reads TGTGCCAGCAGCGTAGGTTCGGGACAGGGCTTCGAGCAGTACTTC. Its protein is CASSVGSGQGFEQYF.

This chain uses TRBV10-3 with TRBJ2-7, with D uncertain. V was trimmed by 2 bases and J by 3 bases, leaving 5 bases between them. CDR3 length equals 12 residues. The germline CDR1 and CDR2 sequences are ENHRY and SYGVKD. The DNA for the CDR3 is TGTGCCATCAGTGAGACACGCTACGAGCAGTACTTC. This gives the protein CAISETRYEQYF.

For the CDR3, the DNA is TGTGCCAGCAGCCTCTTTAGCGGGGCAGTTCGAGAGACCCAGTACTTC. This encodes CASSLFSGAVRETQYF. The rearrangement links TRBV7-9 to TRBJ2-5; TRBD2 agrees at 8 bases. Trimming cost V 5 bases and J 4 bases; bases outside gene matches: 12. CDR3 length equals 16 residues. Germline-derived CDR1 and CDR2 are SEHNR and FQNEAQ (reference sequence).

V usage is TRBV3-1 (or the pseudogene TRBV3-2) and J usage is TRBJ2-7; D may be TRBD1 (6 bases). V shed 7 bases and J shed 3 bases, with 13 bases lying between them. This CDR3 comprises 13 residues. Germline V CDR1 and CDR2: LGHDT, YNNKEL (reference sequence). CDR3 loop: CASTRTDVYEQYF. CDR3 coding DNA: TGTGCCAGCACCCGGACAGACGTCTACGAGCAGTACTTC.

The chain links TRBV7-9 to TRBJ2-4, with D unclear. Trimming pared 1 base from V and 2 bases from J, leaving 3 bases between. CDR3 length: 13 amino acids. CDR1 SEHNR and CDR2 FQNEAQ come from the germline V gene (reference sequence). CDR3 DNA sequence: TGTGCCAGCAGCTTAGGTACCAAAAACATTCAGTACTTC. Amino acid sequence: CASSLGTKNIQYF.

J is TRBJ1-1 and V is TRBV30, with TRBD1 matching 8 bases. The V segment lost 5 bases and the J segment 6 bases; nucleotides outside the gene matches: 8. The CDR3 length is 13 residues. Per the germline V gene, CDR1 is GTSNPN and CDR2 is SVGIG (reference sequence). CDR3 nucleotide sequence: TGTGCCTGGGGCACCGGACAGGGCGCTGAAGCTTTCTTT. Translating gives CAWGTGQGAEAFF.

In this sample, this clone turned up a few times. The chain has TRBV19 and TRBJ1-1, with 9 bases fitting TRBD1. With V trimmed by 5 bases and J by 6 bases, 7 bases remained unmatched. The CDR3 is made up of 14 amino acids. Germline V gene data show CDR1 as LNHDA and CDR2 as SQIVND (reference sequence). The CDR3 nucleotides read TGTGCCAGTAGTTTTGGACAGGGGACGGCTGAAGCTTTCTTT. Translation: CASSFGQGTAEAFF.

In the case of this clone: This CDR3 is also generated by other DNA sequences in the sample. J is TRBJ2-7 and V is TRBV12-3 or TRBV12-4; unclear D gene. V lost 4 bases and J lost 4, with 5 bases in between. The CDR3 contains 11 residues. The CDR3 DNA follows: TGTGCCAGCAGTTCATATTACGAGCAGTACTTC. Its translation is CASSSYYEQYF.

The chain couples TRBV7-9 to TRBJ1-1; unclear D gene. Per the germline V gene, CDR1 is SEHNR and CDR2 is FQNEAQ (reference sequence). CDR3 length equals 13 residues. Trimming stripped 7 bases from V and 1 base from J, with 10 bases between. The DNA for the CDR3 is TGTGCCAGCACCCAGCACCCGAACACTGAAGCTTTCTTT. Translation gives CASTQHPNTEAFF.

This clone was seen just once. The V gene is TRBV18, the J gene TRBJ1-1; D call uncertain. The V gene's germline CDR1 is KGHSH and CDR2 LQKENI. V dropped 6 bases and J dropped 0 bases, with 17 bases sitting between them. The CDR3 consists of 16 residues. Here the CDR3 DNA reads TGTGCCAGCTCCCCTAGGAGGACGGAGTTGAACACTGAAGCTTTCTTT. This gives the protein CASSPRRTELNTEAFF. The variable domain in full, with the rest retrieved from reference TRBV18 and TRBJ1-1, is NAGVMQNPRHLVRRRGQEARLRCSPMKGHSHVYWYRQLPEEGLKFMVYLQKENIIDESGMPKERFSAEFPKEGPSILRIQQVVRGDSAAYFCASSPRRTELNTEAFFGQGTRLTVV.

The chain employs TRBV2 and TRBJ2-2, with 8 bases fitting TRBD2. The length of the CDR3 is 15 residues. Looked up from germline, CDR1 is SNHLY and CDR2 is FYNNEI. V lost 6 bases, J lost 7 bases, and 10 bases stayed unmatched. The CDR3 DNA sequence: TGTGCCAGCAGGCGGGGGGACGGGGCTGGCGGGGAGCTGTTTTTT. Its protein product is CASRRGDGAGGELFF.

The gene calls are TRBV14 and TRBJ1-1; TRBD1 is a possible D gene (6 bases). The CDR3 consists of 15 residues. V lost 1 base to trimming and J lost 7 bases, with 16 bases between them. Germline V gene sequence: CDR1 SGHDN, CDR2 FVKESK. The CDR3 DNA reads TGTGCCAGCAGCCAAGTTTCGGGCTCCAGGGGTGAAGCTTTCTTT. Its translation is CASSQVSGSRGEAFF.

V usage is TRBV28 and J usage is TRBJ2-7, with D possibly matching TRBD1 (5 bases). V lost 1 base and J lost 7, with 14 bases in between. The CDR3 has 14 amino acids. CDR1 is MDHEN, CDR2 SYDVKM, per germline. CDR3 DNA sequence: TGTGCCAGCAGTTTATCCGGCAGGGTCGATGAGCAGTACTTC. It translates to CASSLSGRVDEQYF.

This clone has only a few counts. V usage is TRBV2 and J usage is TRBJ1-5; D is ambiguous. The CDR3 sequence is 14 residues long. The germline V and J ends were trimmed by 4 bases and 0 bases, with 7 bases remaining between them. Germline V gives CDR1 SNHLY, CDR2 FYNNEI. CDR3 sequence reads: CASSGLNSNQPQHF. The CDR3 nucleotides read TGTGCCAGCAGTGGACTGAATAGCAATCAGCCCCAGCATTTT.

J is TRBJ2-2 and V is TRBV5-6; no definite D call. The ends were cut back, 0 bases at V and 6 bases at J, with 21 bases in the middle. The germline gives CDR1 SGHDT, CDR2 YYEEEE. The CDR3 loop spans 18 amino acids. The CDR3 DNA reads as TGTGCCAGCAGCTTGGCCCTGGGGTTACTAAGACAAGCCGGGGAGCTGTTTTTT. Protein sequence: CASSLALGLLRQAGELFF. Full variable domain (missing parts from reference TRBV5-6 and TRBJ2-2): DAGVTQSPTHLIKTRGQQVTLRCSPKSGHDTVSWYQQALGQGPQFIFQYYEEEERQRGNFPDRFSGHQFPNYSSELNVNALLLGDSALYLCASSLALGLLRQAGELFFGEGSRLTVL.

Here the CDR3 reads CASSLGGRLNEQFF. The DNA for the CDR3 is TGTGCCAGCAGCTTGGGGGGCCGCCTCAATGAGCAGTTCTTC. The chain recombines TRBV11-2 with TRBJ2-1, with D perhaps matching TRBD1 or TRBD2 (6 bases each). Germline V gene data show CDR1 as SGHAT and CDR2 as FQNNGV. Between the trimmed V and J ends, which lost 3 bases and 6 bases, there was a span of 12 bases. The CDR3 is 14 amino acids.

CDR3 sequence: CASSTTGEWEGNEQFF. The DNA for the CDR3 is TGTGCCAGTAGTACGACAGGGGAATGGGAAGGAAATGAGCAGTTCTTC. The rearrangement uses TRBV19 and TRBJ2-1, with 8 nucleotides matching TRBD1. Looked up from germline, CDR1 is LNHDA and CDR2 is SQIVND (reference sequence). The CDR3 extends over 16 amino acids. V was pared by 4 bases and J by 7 bases, with 12 bases of the junction left unmatched.

The rearrangement uses TRBV24-1 and TRBJ1-5; D may be TRBD1 (5 bases). V was clipped by 10 bases and J by 7 bases, with 16 bases between them. The CDR3 contains 13 residues. The V gene's germline CDR1 is KGHDR and CDR2 SFDVKD. The CDR3 spells CATNDQGDQPQHF. CDR3 bases: TGTGCCACAAACGACCAGGGTGACCAGCCCCAGCATTTT.

The sample holds one count of this clone. The chain joins TRBV27 to TRBJ2-2; maybe TRBD2 (5 bases). V was clipped by 2 bases and J by 2 bases, with 9 bases between them. CDR1 MNHEY and CDR2 SMNVEV come from the germline V gene (reference sequence). The CDR3 is made up of 15 amino acids. The CDR3 coding sequence is TGTGCCAGCAGTTTAGGCAGGACTAACACCGGGGAGCTGTTTTTT. Translated: CASSLGRTNTGELFF.

This sequence joins TRBV5-1 and TRBJ2-6, with D unclear. Trimming removed 4 bases from V and 2 bases from J, with 13 bases in between. The CDR3 sequence is 16 residues long. Germline V CDR1 and CDR2: SGHRS, YFSETQ. CDR3 DNA sequence: TGCGCCAGCAGCGTTCCAACGGGCGCTGGGGCCAACGTCCTGACTTTC. Translated: CASSVPTGAGANVLTF.

The CDR3 DNA reads as TGTGCCAGCAGCCTGGGTGGGGTGTACACCATATATTTT. Translating it yields CASSLGGVYTIYF. This chain uses TRBV5-6 with TRBJ1-3, with no clear D. Trimming cost V 4 bases and J 8 bases, with 13 bases left between them. Per germline, CDR1 SGHDT and CDR2 YYEEEE. This CDR3 is built from 13 residues.

CDR3 nucleotide sequence: TGTGCCATCAGTGCACAGGACACCGGGGAGCTGTTTTTT. Translated, it gives CAISAQDTGELFF. The V gene is TRBV10-3, the J gene TRBJ2-2; D might be TRBD1 (5 bases). There are 13 residues in the CDR3. Trimming cost V 4 bases and J 3 bases, with 6 bases left between them. Germline CDR1 ENHRY, CDR2 SYGVKD.

V usage is TRBV10-1 and J usage is TRBJ2-1, with D possibly matching TRBD2 (7 bases). The CDR3 contains 15 residues. From germline, CDR1 is WNHNN and CDR2 SYGVQD (reference sequence). Deletions cut 8 bases from V and 6 bases from J, with 20 bases between. CDR3 loop: CASGPEGGALNEQFF. In DNA form, the CDR3 reads TGCGCCAGCGGTCCGGAGGGGGGGGCCCTCAATGAGCAGTTCTTC.